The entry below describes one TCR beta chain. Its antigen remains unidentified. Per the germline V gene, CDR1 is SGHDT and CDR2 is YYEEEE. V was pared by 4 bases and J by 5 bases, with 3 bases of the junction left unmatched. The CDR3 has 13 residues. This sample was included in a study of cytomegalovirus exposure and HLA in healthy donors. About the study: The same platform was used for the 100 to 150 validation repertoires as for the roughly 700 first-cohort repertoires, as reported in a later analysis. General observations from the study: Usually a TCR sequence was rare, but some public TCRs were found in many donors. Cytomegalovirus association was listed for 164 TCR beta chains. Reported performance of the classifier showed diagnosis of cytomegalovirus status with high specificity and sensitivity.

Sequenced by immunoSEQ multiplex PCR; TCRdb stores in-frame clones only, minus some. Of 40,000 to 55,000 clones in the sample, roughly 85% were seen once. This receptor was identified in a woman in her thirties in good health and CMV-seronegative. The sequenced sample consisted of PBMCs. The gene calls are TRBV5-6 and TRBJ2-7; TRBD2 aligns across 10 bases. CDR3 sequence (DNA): TGTGCCAGCAGCGTAGCGGGAGGCGACGAGCAGTACTTC. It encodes CASSVAGGDEQYF.